This T cell receptor (beta chain) was sequenced for a study of blood T cell repertoires in COVID-19 (dated by TCRdb to the early 2020s). Study-wide context: Samples from collaborators originated in the United States, Italy and Spain and spanned both the acute and convalescent phases of COVID-19. Sample metadata almost always included a de-identified subject ID, COVID-19 status, age in years and sex. The repertoires were released in a freely available public database intended as a resource for research on the immune response to SARS-CoV-2. The prospective study material was composed of cDNA or gDNA derived from T cells, B-cell-depleted T cells, or PBMCs. Samples came from the ongoing ImmuneRACE study (first 160 participants) plus 1,254 subjects from 6 global collaborators. HLA class I and class II types, where available, came from metadata supplied by the sample provider rather than from assay-based typing. Deeply sampled blood TCRbeta repertoires from subjects exposed to, actively infected with, or recovered from COVID-19 were included in the dataset. Study-level results and caveats: The amount of clinical and demographic metadata varied by source and participant and was provided uncurated.

The immunoSEQ Assay, a bias-controlled multiplex PCR, was used to amplify TCRbeta CDR3 regions from genomic DNA. Turning to the authors' computational methods: The number of nucleated cells in each sample was estimated by amplification of reference gene primers within the assay. To quantify the absolute abundance of each unique TCRbeta CDR3 rearrangement, sequence reads were collapsed and filtered. For each sample, productive Simpson clonality was calculated as the square root of Simpson's diversity index across productive rearrangements. TCRdb stores this immuneACCESS table with in-frame sequences only. Part of the clones is absent; in the studies checked, under half of the shortfall reflects unresolved V genes, and no reason is known for the rest. That table is the source of V, J and clone size, and D and trimming were worked out from the DNA. The sample has 150,000 or so clones on record, around 80% of them singletons. Clones ranked in the top ten supply roughly 12% of the sample.

Participants in the prospective study were aged about 18 to 100 years, lived in about two dozen United States geographic areas, and enrolled through a virtual design. In the prospective study, participants were assigned to cohorts based on the clinical history participants reported in a screening survey and a study questionnaire. Recovered participants in ImmuneRACE Cohort 3 were defined as having two consecutive negative NP/OP PCR tests, clearance from a healthcare professional, or resolution of symptoms. In the prospective study, mobile phlebotomists collected whole blood, serum and a nasopharyngeal or oropharyngeal swab from each participant. Prospective study participants could optionally give additional blood draws and questionnaires over an approximately 2-month period. Blood samples from the prospective study were shipped frozen or at room temperature prior to DNA extraction. The CDR3 runs 15 amino acids, cysteine and phenylalanine included. Only the CDR3 region is kept as DNA, spanning 45 bases read in frame from base 1. V gives up 3 bases and J gives up 6 bases, and the segment between their germline ends measures 15 bases. From the germline V gene, CDR1 is MDHEN and CDR2 is SYDVKM.

This clone was seen only once. Its antigen is still unknown. Base-call qualities are not available, and no considerably larger clone is one nucleotide away. Sequenced material: PBMCs or T cells enriched from blood (not recorded which). The sequence came from a middle-aged man who had recovered from COVID-19. The chain is assembled from TRBV28 and TRBJ2-1; perhaps TRBD2 is the D gene, with 6 bases matching. CDR3 reads: CASSLERLSGNEQFF. The DNA sequence is TGTGCCAGCAGTTTGGAGAGGCTTAGCGGCAATGAGCAGTTCTTC.